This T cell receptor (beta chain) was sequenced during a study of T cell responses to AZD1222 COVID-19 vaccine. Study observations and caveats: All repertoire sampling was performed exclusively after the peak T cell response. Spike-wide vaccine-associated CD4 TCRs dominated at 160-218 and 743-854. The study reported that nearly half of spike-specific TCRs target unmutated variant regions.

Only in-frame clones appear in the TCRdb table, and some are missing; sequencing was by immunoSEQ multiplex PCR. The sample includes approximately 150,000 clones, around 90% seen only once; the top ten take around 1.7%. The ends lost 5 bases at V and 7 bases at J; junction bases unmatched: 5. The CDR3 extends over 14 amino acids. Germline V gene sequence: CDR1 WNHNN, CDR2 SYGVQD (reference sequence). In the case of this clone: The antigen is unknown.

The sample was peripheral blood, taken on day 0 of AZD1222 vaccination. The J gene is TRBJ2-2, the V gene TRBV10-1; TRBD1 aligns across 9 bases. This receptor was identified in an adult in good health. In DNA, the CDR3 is TGCGCCAGCAGTTCGGGACAGGGAGTCGGGGAGCTGTTTTTT. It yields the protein CASSSGQGVGELFF.